Listed here are 25 T cell receptor beta chains from one sample, sequenced in a study of PD-1 blockade in classical Hodgkin lymphoma. The time point: newly diagnosed, previously untreated cHL patient sample. Negative selection with magnets was how CD8+ T cells were isolated from the thawed PBMCs. Repertoires were generated with immunoSEQ multiplex PCR, while TCRdb's copy carries only in-frame clones and drops some. The sample lists about 5,000 clones; roughly nine tenths were seen once. Sequencing was done on a sample of CD8+ T cells from blood. Every receptor here comes from a human donor with classical Hodgkin lymphoma.

The DNA of the CDR3 is TGTGCCAGCAGTGAATCTGGCGGGGGACCTTTTAATGAGCAGTTCTTC. It encodes CASSESGGGPFNEQFF. This chain uses TRBV25-1 with TRBJ2-1; 7 nucleotides line up with TRBD2. V lost 1 base to trimming and J lost 7 bases; unmatched junction nucleotides: 10. The CDR3 consists of 16 residues. CDR1 is MGHDK and CDR2 is SYGVNS in the germline V gene.

This clone was seen only once. The conserved phenylalanine or tryptophan is not found at the CDR3 terminus, so this likely reflects a read error. The V and J genes are TRBV7-9 and TRBJ2-7; D gene unclear. Germline CDR1 and CDR2: SEHNR and FQNEAQ (reference sequence). The CDR3 length is 14 residues. V lost 7 bases and J 2 bases, leaving 15 bases between the germline ends. CDR3 region: CASTLGPNTYEQYL. The CDR3 DNA is TGTGCCAGCACTCTGGGCCCGAACACCTACGAGCAGTACCTC.

The chain couples TRBV25-1 to TRBJ2-1; a weak D match, TRBD2 (5 bases). The V end lost 6 bases, the J end lost 2 bases, and 17 bases lay between the germline ends. The CDR3 is made up of 16 amino acids. Germline CDR1 MGHDK, CDR2 SYGVNS. DNA of the CDR3: TGTGCCAGCAGAGATGGGAGCGGCTATACCTACAATGAGCAGTTCTTC. Translation gives CASRDGSGYTYNEQFF.

This chain joins TRBV7-9 and TRBJ1-4, with D possibly being TRBD1 (6 bases). The V end lost 5 bases, the J end lost 7 bases, and 17 bases lay between the germline ends. The germline gives CDR1 SEHNR, CDR2 FQNEAQ (reference sequence). The CDR3 consists of 15 residues. CDR3 in DNA: TGTGCCAGCAGCCAACCTACAGGGAGGACTGAAAAACTGTTTTTT. The encoded protein is CASSQPTGRTEKLFF.

The chain recombines TRBV6-1 with TRBJ1-1; D is perhaps TRBD1 (5 bases). The CDR3 contains 15 residues. V lost 0 bases, J lost 5 bases, and 13 bases lay in between. Germline assignment: CDR1 MNHNS and CDR2 SASEGT. The CDR3: CASSEAQQEGTEAFF. CDR3 DNA sequence: TGTGCCAGCAGTGAAGCGCAACAGGAGGGGACTGAAGCTTTCTTT.

The gene calls are TRBV6-5 and TRBJ1-4; no clear D gene. The germline CDR1 and CDR2 sequences are MNHEY and SVGAGI. This CDR3 region has 13 residues. V was clipped by 7 bases and J by 7 bases, with 13 bases between them. CDR3 nucleotides: TGTGCCAGCACCTCCAGAGGGAGTGAAAAACTGTTTTTT. This encodes CASTSRGSEKLFF.

This chain uses TRBV27 with TRBJ2-1; 8 bases align to TRBD1. This CDR3 has 13 residues. V was pared by 6 bases and J by 7 bases, with 5 bases of the junction left unmatched. Germline loops: CDR1 MNHEY, CDR2 SMNVEV (reference sequence). CDR3 in amino acids: CASRAGGMNEQFF. The CDR3 nucleotides are TGTGCCAGCAGGGCAGGGGGCATGAATGAGCAGTTCTTC.

The genes are TRBV5-8 and TRBJ1-5, with D possibly TRBD1 on 5 matching bases. This CDR3 is 17 amino acids long. Deletions cut 4 bases from V and 0 bases from J, with 17 bases between. Germline assignment: CDR1 SGHTS and CDR2 YDEGEE. CDR3 residues: CASSPIDSYYSNQPQHF. The CDR3 nucleotides read TGTGCCAGCAGCCCAATCGACAGCTACTATAGCAATCAGCCCCAGCATTTT.

V and J are TRBV7-4 and TRBJ2-7; 14 bases align to TRBD2. Trimming at V came to 5 bases and at J to 4 bases, leaving 10 bases not matched to a gene. The CDR3 covers 17 residues. Germline values: CDR1 SGHVT, CDR2 SQSDAQ. The CDR3 sequence: CASSAGTSGSKRYEQYF. CDR3 DNA sequence: TGTGCCAGCAGCGCCGGGACTAGCGGGAGTAAGAGGTACGAGCAGTACTTC.

The rearrangement joins TRBV6-1 to TRBJ2-7; tentatively, D is TRBD2 (5 bases). The CDR3 loop spans 15 amino acids. Germline V gives CDR1 MNHNS, CDR2 SASEGT. The V gene lost 2 bases and the J gene lost 3 bases, with 14 bases spanning the gap. CDR3 in DNA: TGTGCCAGCAGTGAACGCCCTGTCGGAGGCTACGAGCAGTACTTC. The encoded protein is CASSERPVGGYEQYF.

This clone was seen only once. The chain links TRBV15 to TRBJ2-1; D is undetermined. Germline V gives CDR1 LNHNV, CDR2 YYDKDF (reference sequence). V lost 1 base, J lost 9 bases, and 10 bases lay in between. CDR3 size: 13 residues. The CDR3 DNA reads TGTGCCACCAGCAGAGTGACTTCTCCTGAGCAGTTCTTC. Its translation: CATSRVTSPEQFF.

The rearrangement links TRBV4-1 to TRBJ1-4, with no clear D. CDR1 is MGHRA and CDR2 is YSYEKL in the germline V gene. V lost 8 bases and J lost 8, with 15 bases in between. This CDR3 comprises 13 residues. DNA for the CDR3: TGCGCCAGCTCCCAGAGGGCCGGCGAAAAACTGTTTTTT. It encodes CASSQRAGEKLFF.

J is TRBJ2-2 and V is TRBV11-2; D is ambiguous. Trimming cost V 1 base and J 7 bases, with 13 bases left between them. Germline CDR1 is SGHAT and CDR2 is FQNNGV. The CDR3 extends over 15 amino acids. The CDR3 DNA reads as TGTGCCAGCAGCTTAGCCCCTCGTGGCAGCGGGGAGCTGTTTTTT. It encodes CASSLAPRGSGELFF.

The chain joins TRBV6-1 to TRBJ2-7; D is unresolved. With 3 bases removed from V and 6 bases from J, the gap between germline ends came to 12 bases. The CDR3 sequence is 13 residues long. CDR1 and CDR2 from the germline V gene are MNHNS and SASEGT. The CDR3 DNA is TGTGCCAGCAGTGAGTCTGTGGACGCCGAGCAGTACTTC. Residues: CASSESVDAEQYF.

The chain is built from TRBV7-6 and TRBJ2-3; 12 bases map to TRBD2. Looked up from germline, CDR1 is SGHVS and CDR2 is FNYEAQ. This CDR3 has 16 residues. Trimming at V came to 5 bases and at J to 2 bases, leaving 5 bases not matched to a gene. The CDR3 is CASSVRLAGATDTQYF. CDR3 in DNA: TGTGCCAGCAGCGTAAGACTAGCGGGAGCCACAGATACGCAGTATTTT.

The rearrangement joins TRBV13 to TRBJ2-7; weak D call: TRBD2 (5 bases). From germline, CDR1 is PRHDT and CDR2 FYEKMQ (reference sequence). V dropped 7 bases and J dropped 7 bases, with 17 bases sitting between them. This CDR3 contains 13 residues. CDR3 amino acids: CASTLSTAGEQYF. The CDR3 DNA reads as TGTGCCAGCACCTTGTCGACCGCGGGTGAGCAGTACTTC.

V and J are TRBV30 and TRBJ2-7; D not resolved. Germline V CDR1 and CDR2: GTSNPN, SVGIG (reference sequence). Trimming took 3 bases from V and 1 from J, leaving 19 bases between them. This CDR3 is 16 amino acids long. Here the CDR3 reads CAWRPSFGSRSYEQYF. CDR3 DNA: TGTGCCTGGAGGCCCAGCTTTGGTTCAAGATCCTACGAGCAGTACTTC.

V is TRBV11-3 and J is TRBJ2-7; a weak D match, TRBD1 (5 bases). CDR1 SGHNT and CDR2 YENEEA come from the germline V gene. V was cut by 0 bases and J by 6 bases, with 9 bases left in between. This CDR3 has 13 residues. The CDR3 loop is CASSLDQTGEQYF. The CDR3 DNA reads as TGTGCCAGCAGCTTAGATCAAACAGGCGAGCAGTACTTC.

The V gene is TRBV4-1, the J gene TRBJ1-1; D gene ambiguous. The germline V gene has CDR1 MGHRA and CDR2 YSYEKL. V was trimmed by 3 bases and J by 6 bases, leaving 11 bases between them. This CDR3 is 13 amino acids long. CDR3 sequence (DNA): TGCGCCAGCAGCCAGGCATTGGGCCCTGAAGCTTTCTTT. Translating gives CASSQALGPEAFF.

V usage is TRBV5-4 and J usage is TRBJ1-6; D is ambiguous. V shed 5 bases and J shed 6 bases, with 6 bases lying between them. The CDR3 consists of 12 residues. In germline, CDR1 is SGHNT, CDR2 YYREEE (reference sequence). The CDR3 sequence: CASRKVNSPLHF. Here the CDR3 DNA reads TGTGCCAGCAGGAAAGTTAATTCACCCCTCCACTTT.

The V gene is TRBV29-1, the J gene TRBJ2-1, with D uncertain. V lost 7 bases and J 8 bases, leaving 9 bases between the germline ends. CDR1 SQVTM and CDR2 ANQGSEA come from the germline V gene. This CDR3 has 10 residues. The CDR3 protein is CSAQAYEQFF. The CDR3 DNA is TGCAGCGCACAAGCCTATGAGCAGTTCTTC.

CDR3 DNA: TGCGCCAGCAGCTTAGGGGGAGTCACCTACGAGCAGTACTTC. It codes for CASSLGGVTYEQYF. The chain uses TRBV5-1 and TRBJ2-5; weak D call: TRBD1 (6 bases). Judging by the DNA end, TRBJ2-7 fits better; the J call may be wrong. Germline V lookup: CDR1 SGHRS, CDR2 YFSETQ. This CDR3 has 14 amino acids.

This sequence joins TRBV6-4 and TRBJ2-1, with TRBD2 matching 8 bases. CDR1 and CDR2 from the germline V gene are MRHNA and SNTAGT. The CDR3 loop spans 15 amino acids. Trimming at V came to 3 bases and at J to 8 bases, leaving 9 bases not matched to a gene. This CDR3 reads CASSDSAGGRHEQFF. CDR3 nucleotide sequence: TGTGCCAGCAGTGATAGTGCTGGCGGGAGGCATGAGCAGTTCTTC.

In the case of this clone: The sample holds other DNA sequences that translate to the same CDR3. This sequence joins TRBV5-1 and TRBJ2-7; 12 bases map to TRBD2. This CDR3 has 14 amino acids. Germline lookup yields CDR1 SGHRS and CDR2 YFSETQ. The V gene end was trimmed by 4 bases and the J gene end by 2 bases; junction bases not matched to a gene: 1. CDR3 protein: CASSLAGGTYEQYF. The CDR3 nucleotides read TGCGCCAGCAGCCTAGCGGGAGGGACCTACGAGCAGTACTTC.

This chain uses TRBV6-4 with TRBJ2-3; TRBD2 agrees at 10 bases. V gave up 0 bases and J gave up 0 bases; unmatched junction bases: 0. This CDR3 has 16 amino acids. In germline, CDR1 is MRHNA, CDR2 SNTAGT. This chain's CDR3 is CASSDSTSGSTDTQYF. CDR3 in DNA: TGTGCCAGCAGTGACTCGACTAGCGGGAGCACAGATACGCAGTATTTT.